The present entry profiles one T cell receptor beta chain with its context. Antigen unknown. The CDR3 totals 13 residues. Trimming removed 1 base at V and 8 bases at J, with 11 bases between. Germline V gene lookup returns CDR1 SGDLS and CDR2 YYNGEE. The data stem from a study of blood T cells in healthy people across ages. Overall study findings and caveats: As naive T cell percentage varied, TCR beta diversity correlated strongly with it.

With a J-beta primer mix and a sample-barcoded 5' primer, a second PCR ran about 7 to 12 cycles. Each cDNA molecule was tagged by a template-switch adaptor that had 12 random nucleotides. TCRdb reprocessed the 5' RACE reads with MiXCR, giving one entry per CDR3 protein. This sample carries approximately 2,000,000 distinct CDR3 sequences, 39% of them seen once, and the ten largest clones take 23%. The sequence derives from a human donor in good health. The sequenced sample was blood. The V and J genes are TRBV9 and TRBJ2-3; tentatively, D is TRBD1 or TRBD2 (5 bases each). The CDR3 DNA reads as TGTGCCAGCAGCGTAAGGGACCGACCTACGCAGTATTTT. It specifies CASSVRDRPTQYF.